The present T cell receptor beta chain was sequenced within a study of early T cells in non-severe SARS-CoV-2 infection. In the study overall: Sequencing used unsorted whole-blood bulk RNA, so chains lack pairing. Findings and caveats of the study: In VDJdb matching, anti-spike CD8 responses were favored while private and CD4 specificities went missing.

Worth noting for this clonotype: Its antigen is not identified.

With 3 bases clipped from V and 10 bases from J, the junction kept 12 bases outside the gene matches. Germline CDR1 and CDR2: MDHEN and SYDVKM. The CDR3 length is 16 residues. The TCR library protocol attached unique molecular identifiers to the individual cDNA molecules. TCRdb used MiXCR to reprocess the 5' RACE reads, holding one entry per CDR3 protein. The table shows roughly 41,000 distinct CDR3 sequences, with 5.4% occurring only once. This specimen consisted of whole blood, obtained at baseline. The chain uses TRBV28 and TRBJ2-1; 10 bases line up with TRBD2. The sequence derives from an adult who was a healthcare worker with PCR-confirmed SARS-CoV-2 infection or an uninfected control (not recorded which). The CDR3 protein is CASSFPLSGRTWEQFF. The CDR3, as DNA: TGTGCCAGCAGTTTTCCCCTTAGCGGGAGGACTTGGGAGCAGTTCTTC.